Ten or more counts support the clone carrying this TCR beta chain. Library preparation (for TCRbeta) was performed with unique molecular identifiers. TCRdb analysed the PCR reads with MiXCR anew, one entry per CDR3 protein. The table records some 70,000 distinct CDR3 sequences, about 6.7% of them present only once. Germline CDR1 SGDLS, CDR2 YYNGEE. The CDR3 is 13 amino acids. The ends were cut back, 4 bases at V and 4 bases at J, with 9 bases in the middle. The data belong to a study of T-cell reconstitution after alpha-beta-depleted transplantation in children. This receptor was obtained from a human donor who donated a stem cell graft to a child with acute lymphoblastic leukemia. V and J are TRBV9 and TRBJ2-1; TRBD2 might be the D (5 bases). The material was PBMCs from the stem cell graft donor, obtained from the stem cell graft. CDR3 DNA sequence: TGTGCCAGCAGCAGTACTAGGTACAATGAGCAGTTCTTC. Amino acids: CASSSTRYNEQFF.